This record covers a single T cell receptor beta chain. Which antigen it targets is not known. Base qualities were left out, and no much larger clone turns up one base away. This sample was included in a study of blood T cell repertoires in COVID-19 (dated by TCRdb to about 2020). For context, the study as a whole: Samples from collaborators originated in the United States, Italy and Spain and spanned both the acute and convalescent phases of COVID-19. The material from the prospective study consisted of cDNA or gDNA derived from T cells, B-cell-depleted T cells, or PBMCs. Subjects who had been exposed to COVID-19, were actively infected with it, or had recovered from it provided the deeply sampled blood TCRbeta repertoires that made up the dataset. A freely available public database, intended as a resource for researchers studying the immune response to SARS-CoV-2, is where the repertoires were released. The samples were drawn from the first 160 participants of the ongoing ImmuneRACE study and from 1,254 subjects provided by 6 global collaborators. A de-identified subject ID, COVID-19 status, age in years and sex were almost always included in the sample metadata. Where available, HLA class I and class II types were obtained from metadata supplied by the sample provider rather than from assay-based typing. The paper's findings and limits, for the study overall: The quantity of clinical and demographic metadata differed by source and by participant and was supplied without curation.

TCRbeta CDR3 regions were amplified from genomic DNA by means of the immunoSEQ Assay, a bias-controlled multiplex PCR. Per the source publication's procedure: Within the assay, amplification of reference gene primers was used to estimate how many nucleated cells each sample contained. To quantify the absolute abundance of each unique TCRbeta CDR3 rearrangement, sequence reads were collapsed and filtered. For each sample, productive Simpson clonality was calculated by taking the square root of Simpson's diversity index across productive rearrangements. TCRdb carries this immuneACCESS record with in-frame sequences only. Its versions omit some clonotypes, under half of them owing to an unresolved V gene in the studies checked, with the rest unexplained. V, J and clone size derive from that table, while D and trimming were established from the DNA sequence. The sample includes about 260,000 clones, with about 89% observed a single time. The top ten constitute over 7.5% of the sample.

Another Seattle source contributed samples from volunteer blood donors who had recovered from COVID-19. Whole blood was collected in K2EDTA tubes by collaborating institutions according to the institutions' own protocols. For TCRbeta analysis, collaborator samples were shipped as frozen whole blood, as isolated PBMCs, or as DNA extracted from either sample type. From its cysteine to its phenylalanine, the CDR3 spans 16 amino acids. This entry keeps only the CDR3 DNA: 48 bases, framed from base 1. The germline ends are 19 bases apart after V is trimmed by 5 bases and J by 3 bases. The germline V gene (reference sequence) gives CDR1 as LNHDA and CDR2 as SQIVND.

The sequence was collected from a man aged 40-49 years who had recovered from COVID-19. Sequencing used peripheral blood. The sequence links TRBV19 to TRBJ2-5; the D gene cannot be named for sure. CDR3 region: CASSEGSGFPKETQYF. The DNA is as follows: TGTGCCAGTAGTGAAGGCTCGGGTTTCCCGAAAGAGACCCAGTACTTC.